The present entry profiles one TCR beta chain with its context. This sample includes further DNA sequences coding for the same CDR3. The data stem from a study of blood T cell repertoires in COVID-19. Study background: T cells, B-cell-depleted T cells, or PBMCs provided the cDNA or gDNA that served as material.

Original analysis: Estimation of nucleated cell counts was performed using reference gene primer amplification. TCRdb's copy holds only in-frame clones and misses some; the assay was immunoSEQ multiplex PCR. V, J and clone size are those of that table, while D and trimming were read from the DNA. The repertoire has about 330,000 clones, 65% to 85% of them found once; the top ten carry about 1.2%. This CDR3 is built from 12 residues. CDR1 is SGDLS, CDR2 YYNGEE, per germline. V shed 2 bases and J shed 3 bases, with 5 bases lying between them. The source is a woman aged 45-60 years with acute or convalescent COVID-19. The sequenced sample was peripheral blood. The genes are TRBV9 and TRBJ1-1; D gene ambiguous. The CDR3 DNA is TGTGCCAGCAGCGTTGGAGACACTGAAGCTTTCTTT. It codes for CASSVGDTEAFF.